This T cell receptor beta chain appears in the sequencing data of a study of Tregs in tolerant kidney transplant recipients. The V end was cut by 6 bases, the J end by 3 bases, with 11 bases between. The CDR3 loop spans 13 amino acids. From germline, CDR1 is MNHEY and CDR2 SVGAGI. Repertoires were generated with immunoSEQ multiplex PCR, while TCRdb's copy carries only in-frame clones and drops some. The table has some 55,000 clones, 80% to 90% seen once. The chain recombines TRBV6-5 with TRBJ1-2; D uncertain. Sample: Tregs from blood, taken before the transplant. The receptor was derived from a human donor who received a combined kidney and bone marrow transplant. The CDR3 coding sequence is TGTGCCAGCAGGATTCGGGGTGACTATGGCTACACCTTC. Amino acids: CASRIRGDYGYTF.